One sample yielded the 12 T cell receptor beta chains listed below, sequenced in a study of T cells in localized non-small cell lung cancer. Generated by immunoSEQ multiplex PCR, the TCRdb table keeps only in-frame clones and is missing some. Among fewer than 25,000 clones listed, 75% to 95% were seen once. This material consisted of peripheral blood, taken before any cancer treatment. The receptors were sampled from a woman between 40 and 69 years old with stage I lung adenocarcinoma.

This chain uses TRBV19 with TRBJ2-7; possible D gene TRBD2, 5 bases. The V end was cut by 1 base, the J end by 6 bases, with 10 bases between. Germline V gene lookup returns CDR1 LNHDA and CDR2 SQIVND (reference sequence). The CDR3 is 13 amino acids. The CDR3 DNA reads TGTGCCAGTAGTATAGTCCCGGGGAGCGAGCAGTACTTC. It specifies CASSIVPGSEQYF.

The chain combines TRBV28 with TRBJ1-2; 8 bases align to TRBD1. Germline trimming cut 0 bases from V and 3 bases from J; bases unmatched to any gene: 3. The germline V gene has CDR1 MDHEN and CDR2 SYDVKM. The CDR3 consists of 15 residues. Here the CDR3 DNA reads TGTGCCAGCAGTTTATGGGACAGGGCGGACTATGGCTACACCTTC. Translating gives CASSLWDRADYGYTF.

The V gene is TRBV10-3, the J gene TRBJ1-2; D may be TRBD1 (5 bases). CDR1 ENHRY and CDR2 SYGVKD come from the germline V gene. Trimming cost V 5 bases and J 1 base, with 11 bases left between them. CDR3 length: 14 residues. CDR3 in amino acids: CAISRQRNNYGYTF. CDR3 nucleotides: TGTGCCATCAGTCGACAGAGGAATAACTATGGCTACACCTTC.

The chain has TRBV29-1 and TRBJ1-1; D is perhaps TRBD1 (5 bases). The V gene lost 6 bases and the J gene lost 2 bases, with 13 bases spanning the gap. The CDR3 runs 13 residues. Germline V gene lookup returns CDR1 SQVTM and CDR2 ANQGSEA. CDR3: CSVAIQGNTEAFF. CDR3 nucleotide sequence: TGCAGCGTCGCGATCCAGGGAAACACTGAAGCTTTCTTT.

The V and J genes are TRBV7-2 and TRBJ2-2, with TRBD2 identical over 10 bases. Germline CDR1 reads SGHTA; CDR2 reads FQGNSA. With 0 bases clipped from V and 6 bases from J, the junction kept 4 bases outside the gene matches. The CDR3 extends over 16 amino acids. CDR3 bases: TGTGCCAGCAGCTTAGCCCCTAGCGGGAGTTCCGGGGAGCTGTTTTTT. It specifies CASSLAPSGSSGELFF.

V gene TRBV27 combines with J gene TRBJ1-2, with D possibly TRBD1 on 5 matching bases. Between the trimmed V and J ends, which lost 5 bases and 4 bases, there was a span of 11 bases. The CDR3 covers 13 residues. CDR1 and CDR2 (germline): MNHEY, SMNVEV (reference sequence). CDR3 in DNA: TGTGCCAGCAGTCCACAGGCCCTCTATGGCTACACCTTC. As protein: CASSPQALYGYTF.

The V call is TRBV5-1, the J call TRBJ2-7; no clear D gene. V lost 0 bases, J lost 5 bases, and 9 bases lay in between. Germline assignment: CDR1 SGHRS and CDR2 YFSETQ. The CDR3 runs 13 residues. CDR3 amino acids: CASSLGQANEQYF. DNA for the CDR3: TGCGCCAGCAGCTTGGGACAAGCTAACGAGCAGTACTTC.

This clone was detected only once. The chain links TRBV4-1 to TRBJ1-5; TRBD1 agrees at 10 bases. Germline CDR1 MGHRA, CDR2 YSYEKL. The J segment lost 7 bases and the V segment lost 0 bases, leaving 9 bases of the junction unmatched. The CDR3 length is 17 residues. Here the CDR3 reads CASSQERDRGHEQPQHF. CDR3 DNA: TGCGCCAGCAGCCAAGAACGCGACAGGGGGCATGAACAGCCCCAGCATTTT.

The chain couples TRBV6-5 to TRBJ2-7; D might be TRBD1 or TRBD2, each matching 5 bases. Germline assignment: CDR1 MNHEY and CDR2 SVGAGI. V dropped 0 bases and J dropped 2 bases, with 11 bases sitting between them. This CDR3 has 15 residues. The CDR3 DNA reads TGTGCCAGCAGTTACTCCGGGACCCCAACCTACGAGCAGTACTTC. It encodes CASSYSGTPTYEQYF.

This clone was observed a handful of times. The V and J genes are TRBV19 and TRBJ2-2, with a weak D call TRBD1 (6 bases). CDR3 length equals 15 residues. The V end was cut by 2 bases, the J end by 5 bases, with 12 bases between. CDR1 and CDR2 (germline): LNHDA, SQIVND (reference sequence). The CDR3 here is CASSISGAGTGELFF. CDR3 DNA sequence: TGTGCCAGTAGTATATCAGGGGCGGGTACCGGGGAGCTGTTTTTT.

This clone was detected once. The sample carries other DNA sequences with the same CDR3. This chain uses TRBV28 with TRBJ2-7; TRBD2 is a possible D gene (7 bases). Germline V CDR1 and CDR2: MDHEN, SYDVKM. This CDR3 spans 16 amino acids. Trimming took off 2 bases at V and 2 bases at J, with 16 bases between the two ends. The CDR3 loop is CASSLRGGVRAYEQYF. CDR3 DNA: TGTGCCAGCAGTTTAAGGGGGGGCGTCCGAGCCTACGAGCAGTACTTC.

This sequence joins TRBV2 and TRBJ2-3; TRBD1 matches 9 bases. The CDR3 spans 14 residues. Germline loops: CDR1 SNHLY, CDR2 FYNNEI. The J segment lost 11 bases and the V segment lost 5 bases, leaving 11 bases of the junction unmatched. CDR3 region: CASSSPGTGNRQYF. CDR3 DNA: TGTGCCAGCAGTAGTCCCGGGACAGGGAATAGGCAGTATTTT. The variable domain in full, completed from reference TRBV2 and TRBJ2-3, reads EPEVTQTPSHQVTQMGQEVILRCVPISNHLYFYWYRQILGQKVEFLVSFYNNEISEKSEIFDDQFSVERPDGSNFTLKIRSTKLEDSAMYFCASSSPGTGNRQYFGPGTRLTVL.